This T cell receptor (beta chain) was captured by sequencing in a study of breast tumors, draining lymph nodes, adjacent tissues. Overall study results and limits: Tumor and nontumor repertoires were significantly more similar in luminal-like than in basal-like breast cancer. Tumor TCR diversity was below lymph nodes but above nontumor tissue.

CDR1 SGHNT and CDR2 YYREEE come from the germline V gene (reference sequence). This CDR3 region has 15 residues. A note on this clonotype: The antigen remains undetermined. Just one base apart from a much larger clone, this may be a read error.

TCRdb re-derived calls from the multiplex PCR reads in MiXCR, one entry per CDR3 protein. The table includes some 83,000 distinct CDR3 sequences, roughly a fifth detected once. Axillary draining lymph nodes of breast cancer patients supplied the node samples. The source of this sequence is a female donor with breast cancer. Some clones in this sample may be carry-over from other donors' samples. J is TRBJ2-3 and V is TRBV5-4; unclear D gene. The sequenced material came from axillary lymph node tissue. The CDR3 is CASGLAPSSTDTQYF. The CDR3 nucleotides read TGTGCCAGCGGCTTGGCCCCTTCCAGCACAGATACGCAGTATTTT.